Each of the 28 T cell receptor beta chains below was sequenced from the same sample in a study of T cells in localized non-small cell lung cancer. Generated by immunoSEQ multiplex PCR, the TCRdb table keeps only in-frame clones and is missing some. The sample consists of approximately 64,000 clones, almost 90% of them appearing once. The starting material was peripheral blood, obtained before any cancer treatment. The receptor set was obtained from a woman aged 35 to 75 with stage I lung adenocarcinoma.

Note on this clone: At one end the junction does not follow the germline gene, possibly because of a read error. The rearrangement links TRBV7-7 to TRBJ1-1; D unclear. The CDR3 consists of 8 residues. Germline V CDR1 and CDR2: SSHAT, FNYEAQ (reference sequence). The DNA of the CDR3 is TGTGCTAGCACTGAAGCTTTCTTT. Its translation is CASTEAFF.

The chain links TRBV9 to TRBJ2-1, with TRBD2 identical over 7 bases. This CDR3 is built from 15 residues. V was pared by 1 base and J by 9 bases, with 10 bases of the junction left unmatched. Per germline, CDR1 SGDLS and CDR2 YYNGEE. CDR3 in amino acids: CASSVQGGYSGEQFF. The CDR3 coding sequence is TGTGCCAGCAGCGTACAGGGAGGGTATAGCGGTGAGCAGTTCTTC. The full variable domain, completed using reference TRBV9 and TRBJ2-1, is DSGVTQTPKHLITATGQRVTLRCSPRSGDLSVYWYQQSLDQGLQFLIQYYNGEERAKGNILERFSAQQFPDLHSELNLSSLELGDSALYFCASSVQGGYSGEQFFGPGTRLTVL.

J is TRBJ2-1 and V is TRBV5-1; TRBD2 aligns across 12 bases. V was pared by 5 bases and J by 6 bases, with 6 bases of the junction left unmatched. In germline, CDR1 is SGHRS, CDR2 YFSETQ. The CDR3 consists of 15 residues. In DNA form, the CDR3 reads TGCGCCAGCAGTTCCGGGACTAGCGGGCGCAATGAGCAGTTCTTC. It yields the protein CASSSGTSGRNEQFF.

The chain combines TRBV5-6 with TRBJ1-5; 7 bases are a match to TRBD1. The CDR3 has 14 amino acids. V lost 5 bases, J lost 6 bases, and 8 bases stayed unmatched. Germline CDR1 SGHDT, CDR2 YYEEEE. CDR3 bases: TGTGCCAGCAGTTTAACAGGGGAGGCTCAGCCCCAGCATTTT. It encodes CASSLTGEAQPQHF. The whole variable domain, filled in from reference TRBV5-6 and TRBJ1-5, reads DAGVTQSPTHLIKTRGQQVTLRCSPKSGHDTVSWYQQALGQGPQFIFQYYEEEERQRGNFPDRFSGHQFPNYSSELNVNALLLGDSALYLCASSLTGEAQPQHFGDGTRLSIL.

The CDR3 here is CASSNKLGWDTLNTGELFF. CDR3 nucleotides: TGTGCCAGTAGTAATAAATTGGGCTGGGACACCCTGAACACCGGGGAGCTGTTTTTT. This chain joins TRBV19 and TRBJ2-2, with D possibly being TRBD1 (6 bases). This CDR3 has 19 amino acids. Deletions cut 4 bases from V and 1 base from J, with 22 bases between. Germline CDR1 LNHDA, CDR2 SQIVND (reference sequence).

The chain recombines TRBV5-4 with TRBJ2-7; 10 nucleotides agree with TRBD1. The CDR3 length is 14 residues. J gave up 3 bases and V 4 bases, and 4 bases lay outside the gene matches. Germline CDR1 is SGHNT and CDR2 is YYREEE (reference sequence). The CDR3 nucleotides are TGTGCCAGCAGCATGTGGACAGGGGGCTACGAGCAGTACTTC. Translating gives CASSMWTGGYEQYF.

The chain couples TRBV18 to TRBJ1-1, with D possibly being TRBD1 (5 bases). CDR1 is KGHSH and CDR2 is LQKENI in the germline V gene. There are 15 residues in the CDR3. Trimming cost V 1 base and J 1 base, with 10 bases left between them. In DNA, the CDR3 is TGTGCCAGCTCACCACTAGGTGGACAGAACACTGAAGCTTTCTTT. It is translated as CASSPLGGQNTEAFF. Complete variable domain (other parts from reference TRBV18 and TRBJ1-1): NAGVMQNPRHLVRRRGQEARLRCSPMKGHSHVYWYRQLPEEGLKFMVYLQKENIIDESGMPKERFSAEFPKEGPSILRIQQVVRGDSAAYFCASSPLGGQNTEAFFGQGTRLTVV.

The rearrangement links TRBV29-1 to TRBJ1-1; TRBD1 is a possible D gene (6 bases). CDR3 length: 13 amino acids. Per germline, CDR1 SQVTM and CDR2 ANQGSEA. V lost 6 bases, J lost 2 bases, and 13 bases lay in between. CDR3 loop: CSVTRTDNTEAFF. The CDR3 DNA follows: TGCAGCGTCACACGGACAGATAACACTGAAGCTTTCTTT.

The V call is TRBV10-3, the J call TRBJ1-1; 10 nucleotides line up with TRBD1. Trimming removed 6 bases from V and 6 bases from J; junction bases left unmatched: 4. This CDR3 region has 13 residues. Germline V gene data show CDR1 as ENHRY and CDR2 as SYGVKD. CDR3 protein: CAIRTGGDAEAFF. The CDR3 coding sequence is TGTGCCATCAGGACAGGGGGCGACGCTGAAGCTTTCTTT.

The chain links TRBV7-6 to TRBJ2-5; D not certain. The ends were cut back, 2 bases at V and 0 bases at J, with 10 bases in the middle. Germline CDR1 is SGHVS and CDR2 is FNYEAQ. CDR3 length equals 15 residues. The CDR3, as DNA: TGTGCCAGCAGCTTAAAACAGTGGAACCAAGAGACCCAGTACTTC. It codes for CASSLKQWNQETQYF.

The chain uses TRBV27 and TRBJ2-2; unclear D gene. This CDR3 contains 11 residues. Per germline, CDR1 MNHEY and CDR2 SMNVEV (reference sequence). The ends were cut back, 5 bases at V and 2 bases at J, with 0 bases in the middle. In DNA, the CDR3 is TGTGCCAGCAGTAACACCGGGGAGCTGTTTTTT. Translated: CASSNTGELFF.

The chain recombines TRBV27 with TRBJ2-7, with D perhaps TRBD2 (5 bases). This CDR3 is built from 15 residues. Germline V gene sequence: CDR1 MNHEY, CDR2 SMNVEV (reference sequence). The V end lost 3 bases, the J end lost 3 bases, and 15 bases lay between the germline ends. CDR3 region: CASSFLGSVFYEQYF. CDR3 coding DNA: TGTGCCAGCAGTTTCCTGGGGAGCGTTTTCTACGAGCAGTACTTC.

J is TRBJ1-1 and V is TRBV5-1, with D perhaps TRBD1 (6 bases). Trimming left V 4 bases short and J 5 bases short, with 15 bases between. Per germline, CDR1 SGHRS and CDR2 YFSETQ. The CDR3 sequence is 14 residues long. The CDR3 DNA follows: TGCGCCAGCAGCGGTGGGGGGGCGCGAACTGAAGCTTTCTTT. Translated: CASSGGGARTEAFF. Supplemented by reference TRBV5-1 and TRBJ1-1, the full variable domain reads KAGVTQTPRYLIKTRGQQVTLSCSPISGHRSVSWYQQTPGQGLQFLFEYFSETQRNKGNFPGRFSGRQFSNSRSEMNVSTLELGDSALYLCASSGGGARTEAFFGQGTRLTVV.

The chain has TRBV5-1 and TRBJ2-1, with a tentative D call TRBD2 (6 bases). The CDR3 sequence is 14 residues long. Germline lookup yields CDR1 SGHRS and CDR2 YFSETQ. V shed 2 bases and J shed 5 bases, with 11 bases lying between them. DNA for the CDR3: TGCGCCAGCAGCTTCGGGACTGTAAACAATGAGCAGTTCTTC. Protein product: CASSFGTVNNEQFF. The complete variable domain, with remaining parts taken from reference TRBV5-1 and TRBJ2-1, reads KAGVTQTPRYLIKTRGQQVTLSCSPISGHRSVSWYQQTPGQGLQFLFEYFSETQRNKGNFPGRFSGRQFSNSRSEMNVSTLELGDSALYLCASSFGTVNNEQFFGPGTRLTVL.

The CDR3 DNA follows: TGTGCCAGCAGCTATGAAAGGGGCGGCTACACCTTC. Amino acid sequence: CASSYERGGYTF. J is TRBJ1-2 and V is TRBV7-2; D may be TRBD1 (5 bases). Germline CDR1 and CDR2: SGHTA and FQGNSA. The V end lost 4 bases, the J end lost 8 bases, and 11 bases lay between the germline ends. The length of the CDR3 is 12 residues.

The chain employs TRBV7-6 and TRBJ2-7; TRBD2 aligns across 8 bases. The CDR3 contains 19 residues. Germline CDR1 is SGHVS and CDR2 is FNYEAQ. V gave up 2 bases and J gave up 6 bases; unmatched junction bases: 21. The CDR3 nucleotides are TGTGCCAGCAGCTTAACGTCTGGACTAGCTACCACTCGCTACGCCGAGCAGTACTTC. Encoded protein: CASSLTSGLATTRYAEQYF.

This clone turned up a few times. The chain is built from TRBV5-6 and TRBJ2-5, with 8 bases that match TRBD1. The V segment lost 7 bases and the J segment 3 bases; nucleotides outside the gene matches: 11. Looked up from germline, CDR1 is SGHDT and CDR2 is YYEEEE. The CDR3 is 15 amino acids. CDR3 loop: CASAADRAAEETQYF. CDR3 DNA: TGTGCCAGCGCGGCGGACAGGGCGGCAGAAGAGACCCAGTACTTC.

The V call is TRBV11-2, the J call TRBJ1-3; D possibly corresponds to TRBD1 (5 bases). Trimming took 0 bases from V and 0 from J, leaving 12 bases between them. Germline values: CDR1 SGHAT, CDR2 FQNNGV. This CDR3 region has 17 residues. This CDR3 reads CASSLDHHRSSGNTIYF. In DNA form, the CDR3 reads TGTGCCAGCAGCTTAGATCATCACAGGAGCTCTGGAAACACCATATATTTT.

The chain couples TRBV19 to TRBJ1-1; D is unclear. Germline CDR1 is LNHDA and CDR2 is SQIVND (reference sequence). V shed 10 bases and J shed 1 base, with 7 bases lying between them. The CDR3 is 11 amino acids. The CDR3 loop is CATWGNTEAFF. For the CDR3, the DNA is TGTGCCACATGGGGGAACACTGAAGCTTTCTTT. The full variable domain, its missing parts supplied by reference TRBV19 and TRBJ1-1, is DGGITQSPKYLFRKEGQNVTLSCEQNLNHDAMYWYRQDPGQGLRLIYYSQIVNDFQKGDIAEGYSVSREKKESFPLTVTSAQKNPTAFYLCATWGNTEAFFGQGTRLTVV.

This chain links TRBV27 with TRBJ1-4; D unresolved. Trimming removed 6 bases from V and 8 bases from J, with 19 bases in between. The CDR3 loop spans 15 amino acids. Germline V gives CDR1 MNHEY, CDR2 SMNVEV (reference sequence). The CDR3 DNA reads as TGTGCCAGCAGGCACCTCGAGGGTCGTCAAGAAAAACTGTTTTTT. It is translated as CASRHLEGRQEKLFF.

The chain recombines TRBV7-3 with TRBJ2-7; D is perhaps TRBD2 (6 bases). CDR3 length equals 14 residues. Germline CDR1 and CDR2: SGHTA and FQGTGA. With 2 bases removed from V and 5 bases from J, the gap between germline ends came to 13 bases. This CDR3 is CASSLYGGRDEQYF. The CDR3 coding sequence is TGTGCCAGCAGCTTATATGGAGGGCGGGACGAGCAGTACTTC.

This chain uses TRBV2 with TRBJ1-2, with 7 bases lining up with TRBD1. V trimming: 3 bases; J trimming: 4 bases; junction bases outside the gene matches: 2. Germline V CDR1 and CDR2: SNHLY, FYNNEI. This CDR3 comprises 13 residues. The CDR3, as DNA: TGTGCCAGCAGTGAGGACAGGCCCTATGGCTACACCTTC. This translates into CASSEDRPYGYTF. Full variable domain (remainder filled in from reference TRBV2 and TRBJ1-2): EPEVTQTPSHQVTQMGQEVILRCVPISNHLYFYWYRQILGQKVEFLVSFYNNEISEKSEIFDDQFSVERPDGSNFTLKIRSTKLEDSAMYFCASSEDRPYGYTFGSGTRLTVV.

V usage is TRBV30 and J usage is TRBJ1-2, with 8 bases matching TRBD1. Germline CDR1 and CDR2: GTSNPN and SVGIG (reference sequence). V trimming: 1 base; J trimming: 4 bases; junction bases outside the gene matches: 2. The CDR3 contains 13 residues. The CDR3 here is CAWSGGTGYGYTF. The CDR3 DNA is TGTGCCTGGAGTGGGGGGACAGGCTATGGCTACACCTTC.

As to this clone: Germline and junction disagree at one end, which may indicate a read error. V and J are TRBV6-5 and TRBJ2-1; D is unresolved. The CDR3 loop spans 11 amino acids. Germline loops: CDR1 MNHEY, CDR2 SVGAGI. The CDR3 protein is CASSPYNEQFF. The CDR3 DNA is TGTGCCAGCAGTCCCTATAATGAGCAGTTCTTC.

This rearrangement joins TRBV30 to TRBJ1-5, with 8 positions matching TRBD1. Germline CDR1 is GTSNPN and CDR2 is SVGIG (reference sequence). The CDR3 runs 18 residues. V was pared by 5 bases and J by 3 bases, with 18 bases of the junction left unmatched. CDR3 in DNA: TGTGCCTGGGCCCTTAGGGCCCTCGGACAGGGTCACAATCAGCCCCAGCATTTT. It yields the protein CAWALRALGQGHNQPQHF.

The chain is built from TRBV2 and TRBJ1-3; a possible D gene is TRBD1 (5 bases). With 8 bases removed from V and 0 bases from J, the gap between germline ends came to 14 bases. The CDR3 has 15 amino acids. The germline gives CDR1 SNHLY, CDR2 FYNNEI. CDR3 loop: CASWGGIFSGNTIYF. In DNA, the CDR3 is TGTGCCAGCTGGGGGGGAATATTCTCTGGAAACACCATATATTTT.

The chain uses TRBV7-2 and TRBJ1-6; possible D gene TRBD1, 5 bases. Trimming cost V 8 bases and J 10 bases, with 15 bases left between them. The CDR3 runs 13 residues. Germline CDR1 SGHTA, CDR2 FQGNSA. The CDR3 protein is CASGTTRASPLHF. CDR3 in DNA: TGTGCCAGCGGGACTACACGGGCCTCACCCCTCCACTTT.

The genes are TRBV2 and TRBJ1-5; maybe TRBD1 (6 bases). Germline CDR1 reads SNHLY; CDR2 reads FYNNEI. V was pared by 5 bases and J by 7 bases, with 18 bases between. The CDR3 is 15 amino acids. The CDR3 DNA follows: TGTGCCAGCAGTCCTTTTGGGGGGGCTGGACAGCCCCAGCATTTT. Its protein is CASSPFGGAGQPQHF.